The rows below give T cell receptor beta chains drawn from one sample of a study of cytomegalovirus exposure and HLA in healthy donors. TCRdb's table, derived via immunoSEQ multiplex PCR, lists solely in-frame clones and lacks some. The sample contains approximately 190,000 clones, 87% of which appear only once. The sample taken for sequencing was PBMCs. These receptor sequences come from a man aged 30 to 39 in good health and CMV-seronegative. CDR3s include the opening cysteine and the closing phenylalanine or tryptophan. D genes are given only for firm matches. Clone size is given for some rows only: seen once, a few or many times, or a class if the clone is expanded.

size,V,J,D,CDR3,DNA
once,TRBV5-1,TRBJ2-7,TRBD2,CASSSRLAGAPEQYF,TGCGCCAGCAGCTCTAGACTAGCGGGGGCCCCCGAGCAGTACTTC
.,TRBV15,TRBJ2-7,TRBD1,CATSRDGIGTGRTYEQYF,TGTGCCACCAGCAGAGACGGTATCGGGACAGGGCGTACCTACGAACAGTACTTC
.,TRBV27,TRBJ2-7,TRBD1,CASSHPPGGAVEQYF,TGTGCCAGCAGTCACCCCCCAGGGGGCGCGGTCGAGCAGTACTTC
.,TRBV10-3,TRBJ1-1,.,CASEQGKNTEAFF,TGTGCCAGCGAACAGGGTAAGAACACTGAAGCTTTCTTT
.,TRBV19,TRBJ1-1,.,CASSIGPGVYSEAFF,TGTGCCAGTAGTATAGGCCCAGGGGTATACTCTGAAGCTTTCTTT
.,TRBV9,TRBJ2-1,.,CASSVGLKRTAEQFF,TGTGCCAGCAGCGTAGGGCTCAAGCGCACCGCTGAGCAGTTCTTC
.,TRBV28,TRBJ1-4,.,CASSLYGARAEKLFF,TGTGCCAGCAGTTTATACGGAGCGAGGGCGGAAAAACTGTTTTTT
.,TRBV4-2,TRBJ2-7,.,CASSQGLAYEQYF,TGTGCCAGCAGCCAAGGTCTAGCCTACGAGCAGTACTTC
few,TRBV28,TRBJ2-7,.,CASSSTGDEQYF,TGTGCCAGCAGCTCCACGGGAGACGAGCAGTACTTC
.,TRBV11-3,TRBJ1-1,.,CASSSDSDNTEAFF,TGTGCCAGCAGCTCCGACAGTGATAACACTGAAGCTTTCTTT
.,TRBV5-1,TRBJ2-7,TRBD2,CASSFGTSSYEQYF,TGCGCCAGCAGCTTCGGGACTAGCAGCTACGAGCAGTACTTC
.,TRBV28,TRBJ2-2,.,CATHNGGPNTGELFF,TGTGCCACCCATAATGGGGGCCCGAACACCGGGGAGCTGTTTTTT
.,TRBV2,TRBJ2-7,.,CASSEDRGRAVEQYF,TGTGCCAGCAGTGAAGATCGCGGCAGGGCGGTCGAGCAGTACTTC
.,TRBV18,TRBJ2-7,.,CASSQSPGYEQYF,TGTGCCAGCTCACAGAGCCCGGGGTACGAGCAGTACTTC
.,TRBV6-1,TRBJ2-1,.,CASSEGEVPSYNEQFF,TGTGCCAGCAGTGAAGGGGAGGTGCCCTCTTACAATGAGCAGTTCTTC
.,TRBV27,TRBJ1-4,.,CASGRGGSATNEKLFF,TGTGCCAGCGGCCGGGGAGGGAGCGCAACTAATGAAAAACTGTTTTTT
.,TRBV28,TRBJ2-5,TRBD1,CASGETGVQVQETQYF,TGTGCCAGCGGGGAGACAGGGGTTCAAGTGCAAGAGACCCAGTACTTC
.,TRBV19,TRBJ2-3,TRBD2,CASSTTSGRTDTQYF,TGTGCCAGTAGTACCACTAGCGGGAGAACAGATACGCAGTATTTT
.,TRBV19,TRBJ1-1,TRBD1,CASSPPTGEGRDTEAFF,TGTGCCAGTAGTCCCCCGACAGGGGAGGGTAGGGACACTGAAGCTTTCTTT
.,TRBV10-3,TRBJ1-5,.,CAISERGLDQPQHF,TGTGCCATCAGTGAACGGGGACTGGATCAGCCCCAGCATTTT
once,TRBV5-3,TRBJ1-5,TRBD1,CARSLEFGQGAPYSNQPQHF,TGTGCCAGAAGCTTGGAGTTCGGACAGGGAGCACCTTATAGCAATCAGCCCCAGCATTTT
.,TRBV6-5,TRBJ2-5,TRBD1,CASSASGGRGETQYF,TGTGCCAGCAGCGCCTCAGGGGGTAGAGGGGAGACCCAGTACTTC
.,TRBV6-5,TRBJ2-3,.,CASSFPGSDTQYF,TGTGCCAGCAGTTTTCCGGGATCAGATACGCAGTATTTT
few,TRBV5-5,TRBJ1-1,.,CASSAGGGRITEAFF,TGTGCCAGCAGCGCGGGGGGAGGACGGATAACTGAAGCTTTCTTT
.,TRBV14,TRBJ2-5,.,CASSQVSGLFRYF,TGTGCCAGCAGCCAAGTCTCGGGTTTGTTTCGGTACTTC
once,TRBV30,TRBJ2-7,TRBD1,CAWSLFTGVAYEQYF,TGTGCCTGGAGTCTATTCACAGGGGTCGCCTACGAGCAGTACTTC
once,TRBV15,TRBJ2-7,.,CATSLGSGEQYF,TGTGCCACCAGCCTCGGGTCGGGAGAGCAGTACTTC
few,TRBV6-1,TRBJ2-7,TRBD1,CASNLGQGTVDEQYF,TGTGCCAGCAATCTGGGACAGGGCACAGTCGACGAGCAGTACTTC
.,TRBV5-1,TRBJ2-1,TRBD2,CASSSTSGGSYNEQFF,TGCGCCAGCAGCTCAACTAGCGGGGGGTCCTACAATGAGCAGTTCTTC
.,TRBV19,TRBJ2-1,.,CASSIAPTYTEGSYNEQFF,TGTGCCAGTAGTATAGCCCCCACCTACACAGAGGGCTCCTACAATGAGCAGTTCTTC
.,TRBV12-5,TRBJ1-1,.,CASGTPGNTEAFF,TGTGCTAGTGGCACCCCAGGAAACACTGAAGCTTTCTTT
.,TRBV7-2,TRBJ1-1,.,CASSLGRQANTEAFF,TGTGCCAGCAGCTTAGGGAGGCAGGCGAACACTGAAGCTTTCTTT
.,TRBV27,TRBJ2-7,.,CASSLSRVGYEQYF,TGTGCCAGCAGTTTATCGAGGGTAGGGTACGAGCAGTACTTC
.,TRBV6-1,TRBJ1-1,.,CASSLTVSHEAFF,TGTGCCAGCAGCCTGACAGTATCCCATGAAGCTTTCTTT
.,TRBV15,TRBJ1-6,TRBD1,CATSTHRGANSPLHF,TGTGCCACCAGCACCCACAGGGGGGCAAATTCACCCCTCCACTTT
.,TRBV30,TRBJ1-1,.,CAWSVRDLNWAMNTEAFF,TGTGCCTGGAGTGTAAGGGACTTAAACTGGGCCATGAACACTGAAGCTTTCTTT
.,TRBV5-1,TRBJ1-1,TRBD1,CASIPGTGETEAFF,TGCGCCAGCATACCCGGGACAGGGGAAACTGAAGCTTTCTTT
.,TRBV11-2,TRBJ1-2,TRBD1,CASSPLGQSFNYGYTF,TGTGCCAGCAGCCCGTTGGGACAGTCCTTTAACTATGGCTACACCTTC
.,TRBV5-4,TRBJ2-3,.,CASSLALASSDTQYF,TGTGCCAGCAGCTTGGCTCTAGCGTCATCAGATACGCAGTATTTT
.,TRBV19,TRBJ1-2,.,CASSRSDTRGSGYTF,TGTGCCAGTAGTAGGTCCGACACCAGGGGTTCTGGCTACACCTTC
once,TRBV28,TRBJ1-5,TRBD1,CASSRDRGEYQPQHF,TGTGCCAGCAGCCGCGACAGGGGAGAGTATCAGCCCCAGCATTTT
.,TRBV19,TRBJ2-4,.,CASAQDRAFKNIQYF,TGTGCCAGTGCCCAGGATAGAGCTTTCAAAAACATTCAGTACTTC
.,TRBV5-6,TRBJ1-1,TRBD1,CASSLGPRTGGEAFF,TGTGCCAGCAGCCTCGGTCCAAGGACAGGGGGCGAAGCTTTCTTT
.,TRBV29-1,TRBJ2-5,TRBD1,CSVVRGRETQYF,TGCAGCGTTGTAAGGGGGCGAGAGACCCAGTACTTC
.,TRBV18,TRBJ1-2,.,CASSPPGGVVGGYTF,TGTGCCAGCTCACCTCCTGGAGGGGTTGTGGGTGGCTACACCTTC
.,TRBV5-1,TRBJ2-4,.,CASSLERPENSQYF,TGCGCCAGCAGCTTGGAAAGACCCGAAAACAGTCAGTACTTC
.,TRBV13,TRBJ1-2,.,CASSLEGGLDKGYTF,TGTGCCAGCAGCTTAGAAGGAGGGCTGGATAAGGGCTACACCTTC
.,TRBV4-2,TRBJ2-5,.,CASSLTTGKGETQYF,TGTGCCAGCAGCCTCACAACAGGGAAGGGAGAGACCCAGTACTTC
once,TRBV4-3,TRBJ2-7,TRBD2,CASSQDEAGGGVQYF,TGCGCCAGCAGCCAAGATGAAGCGGGGGGGGGAGTGCAGTACTTC
.,TRBV5-1,TRBJ1-2,TRBD1,CASSPTRDRDGYTF,TGCGCCAGCAGCCCGACGAGGGACAGGGACGGCTACACCTTC
.,TRBV5-1,TRBJ2-3,.,CASRVTGTDTQYF,TGCGCCAGCAGGGTGACAGGCACAGATACGCAGTATTTT
few,TRBV7-2,TRBJ2-1,TRBD2,CASSFDRLAEQFF,TGTGCCAGCAGCTTTGACAGACTAGCGGAGCAGTTCTTC